This TCR beta chain stems from a study of cytomegalovirus exposure and HLA in healthy donors. Across the study: An earlier analysis found fewer than 140 million unique TCR beta sequences from about 190 million T cells. Regarding the study as a whole: Reports indicate that TCR beta sequences accurately predicted the HLA-A and HLA-B alleles of most subjects. V- and J-gene trimming of TCR beta was linked (in a later analysis) to a missense DCLRE1C variant.

It was with 60 Vbeta and 13 Jbeta primers that the PCR ran. Here immunoSEQ multiplex PCR was the method, and the copy in TCRdb shows in-frame clones only, minus some. The data include 70,000 to 80,000 clones; the top ten clones carry around 2.5%. This clone counts as medium-sized by frequency. What it binds is unknown. Looked up from germline, CDR1 is SGHNT and CDR2 is YYREEE (reference sequence). Trimming left V 0 bases short and J 0 bases short, with 10 bases between. The CDR3 is 15 amino acids. The receptor was derived from a middle-aged man in good health and CMV-seronegative. What was sequenced was PBMCs. This chain connects TRBV5-4 to TRBJ2-7; D unclear. CDR3 residues: CASSLEPGSSYEQYF. The CDR3 bases are TGTGCCAGCAGCTTGGAGCCGGGTAGCTCCTACGAGCAGTACTTC.